This T cell receptor (beta chain) is drawn from a study of CD8+CD57+ T cells in acquired aplastic anemia (dated 2018 in TCRdb). The study in broad terms: Extracted DNA from sorted CD4+ and CD8+ cells averaged approximately 3 ug, ranging from roughly 0.17 to 27.4 ug. CD8+CD57+ expansion was defined as frequency above the mean frequency observed in healthy subjects.

TCR beta VDJ combination and CDR3 sequence profiling used genomic DNA as the template. An Illumina HiSeq 2000 was the platform used for TCR repertoire sequencing. The original pipeline was this. TRBV/TRBJ rearrangement plots, CDR3 size and DJ length profiles, and Simpson's diversity index were used to assess repertoires. The most abundant DNA sequence in the deep sequencing data was taken as the immunodominant clone. CDR3 amino acid sequences were checked for sharing across subjects and were also compared against the VDJdb database and published repertoires. The public reads were reprocessed in TCRdb via fastp at Q25 and MiXCR, keeping in-frame beta chains. Rows with a matching CDR3 protein are joined into one entry that keeps the most common DNA and genes. These V and J calls rely on TCRdb rather than the paper's analysis. Here the sample has about 160,000 distinct CDR3 sequences; about 64% occur a single time. 40% to 55% of the sample comes from the top ten.

With respect to this clonotype: Its specific antigen is unknown. Per-base qualities were not stored, and no clone one base away is much larger.

Expansion of CD8+CD57+ cells had been shown by flow cytometry in the patients chosen for sequencing. Every patient had severe acquired aplastic anemia, diagnosed using the International Study of Aplastic Anemia and Agranulocytosis and Camitta criteria. No patient had received any therapy when blood was sampled. In this study, sorted CD4+ and CD8+ T cells from the blood of healthy subjects and of severe aplastic anemia patients had their TCR repertoires deep-sequenced. In the USA, patient enrollment took place under clinicaltrials.gov protocols 00001620, 01623167, 00001397, 00071045, 00081523 and 00961064. Ficoll-Paque density gradient centrifugation was used to isolate peripheral blood mononuclear cells. Before DNA was extracted, CD4+ and CD8+ T cells were sorted using either FACS or magnetic beads. Broader findings and caveats from the paper: Although 25 to 30 CD8+ CDR3 sequences were shared by patients and controls, these sequences appeared highly expressed in patients and within the immunodominant clones of patients. Between patients and healthy controls, no significant difference in CD8+ Simpson's diversity was found (P=0.060).

This receptor was taken from a human donor with aplastic anemia. The sequencing input was sorted CD4+, CD8+, or CD8+CD57+ T cells (not recorded which) from PBMCs.

The CDR3 region: CASSPPGQGKETQYF. The nucleotide sequence is given as TGTGCCAGCAGCCCGCCGGGACAGGGGAAAGAGACCCAGTACTTC. The chain is made from TRBV7-2 and TRBJ2-5; a stretch of 10 junction bases matches TRBD1. From a lookup of the germline V gene, CDR1 and CDR2 are SGHTA and FQGNSA. The CDR3 goes from the cysteine to the phenylalanine over 15 residues. Only the CDR3 part of the read is kept: 45 bases, read in frame from the first base. After removal of 5 bases from V and 3 bases from J, the junction retains 6 bases not matched to a gene. Outside the CDR3, residues come from the reference TRBV7-2 and TRBJ2-5 proteins, so the full variable domain is: GAGVSQSPSNKVTEKGKDVELRCDPISGHTALYWYRQSLGQGLEFLIYFQGNSAPDKSGLPSDRFSAERTGGSVSTLTIQRTQQEDSAVYLCASSPPGQGKETQYFGPGTRLLVL.